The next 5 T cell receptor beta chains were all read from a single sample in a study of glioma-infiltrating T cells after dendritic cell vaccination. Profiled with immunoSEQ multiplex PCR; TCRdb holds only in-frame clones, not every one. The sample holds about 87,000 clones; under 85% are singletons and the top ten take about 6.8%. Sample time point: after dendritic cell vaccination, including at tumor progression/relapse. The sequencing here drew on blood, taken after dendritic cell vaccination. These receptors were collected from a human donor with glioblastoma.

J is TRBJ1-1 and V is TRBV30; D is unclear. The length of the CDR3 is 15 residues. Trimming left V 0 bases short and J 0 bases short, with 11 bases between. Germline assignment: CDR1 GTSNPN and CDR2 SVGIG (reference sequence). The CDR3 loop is CAWSVLGSLNTEAFF. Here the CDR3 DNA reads TGTGCCTGGAGTGTACTGGGCAGTTTGAACACTGAAGCTTTCTTT.

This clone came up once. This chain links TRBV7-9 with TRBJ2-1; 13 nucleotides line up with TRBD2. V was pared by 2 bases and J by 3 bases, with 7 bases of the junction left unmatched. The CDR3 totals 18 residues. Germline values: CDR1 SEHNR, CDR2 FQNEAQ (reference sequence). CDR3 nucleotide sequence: TGTGCCAGCAGCTTACCCCTACGACTAGCGGGGGGCTACAATGAGCAGTTCTTC. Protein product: CASSLPLRLAGGYNEQFF.

The CDR3 is CASSLGTGYQEKLFF. In DNA, the CDR3 is TGTGCCAGCAGCTTAGGGACAGGGTATCAGGAAAAACTGTTTTTT. The genes are TRBV5-4 and TRBJ1-4; 9 bases align to TRBD1. V was pared by 2 bases and J by 8 bases, with 7 bases of the junction left unmatched. The CDR3 runs 15 residues. Germline V gene sequence: CDR1 SGHNT, CDR2 YYREEE (reference sequence).

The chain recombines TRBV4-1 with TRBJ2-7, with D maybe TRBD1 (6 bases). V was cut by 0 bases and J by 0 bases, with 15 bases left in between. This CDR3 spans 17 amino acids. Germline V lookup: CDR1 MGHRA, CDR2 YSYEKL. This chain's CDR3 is CASSQDGNRVNSYEQYF. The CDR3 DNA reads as TGCGCCAGCAGCCAAGATGGGAACAGGGTAAACTCCTACGAGCAGTACTTC.

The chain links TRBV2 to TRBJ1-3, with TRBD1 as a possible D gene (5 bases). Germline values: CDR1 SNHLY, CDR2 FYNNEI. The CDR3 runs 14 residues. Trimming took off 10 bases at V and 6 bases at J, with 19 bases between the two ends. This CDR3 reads CATKPGGVENTIYF. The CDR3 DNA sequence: TGTGCCACGAAACCGGGAGGGGTGGAAAACACCATATATTTT.